The 8 T cell receptor beta chains below were found in one sample sequenced in a study of Graves' ophthalmopathy and Graves' hyperthyroidism. The study amplified TCR beta CDR3 regions using RNA transcripts. The library came from an HTBI-primed first-round RT-PCR and a second-round multiplex PCR. TCRdb itself ran the multiplex PCR reads through MiXCR, one entry per CDR3 protein. The sample lists fewer than 650,000 distinct CDR3 sequences, roughly 20% occurring once. Source material: peripheral blood. The receptors here all came from a woman in her late teens or twenties with stable Graves' hyperthyroidism. Some clones in this sample may be carry-over from other donors' samples.

J is TRBJ1-1 and V is TRBV19; the D gene is possibly TRBD1 (6 bases). V was trimmed by 7 bases and J by 0 bases, leaving 18 bases between them. The CDR3 runs to 16 residues. Germline V gives CDR1 LNHDA, CDR2 SQIVND (reference sequence). CDR3 bases: TGTGCCAGTACTAGGGTCGCGGGGGGGCTGAACACTGAAGCTTTCTTT. Translation: CASTRVAGGLNTEAFF. The entire variable domain, with the rest obtained from reference TRBV19 and TRBJ1-1, is as follows: DGGITQSPKYLFRKEGQNVTLSCEQNLNHDAMYWYRQDPGQGLRLIYYSQIVNDFQKGDIAEGYSVSREKKESFPLTVTSAQKNPTAFYLCASTRVAGGLNTEAFFGQGTRLTVV.

The V and J genes are TRBV30 and TRBJ2-5, with TRBD2 matching over 14 bases. V shed 4 bases and J 5 bases; nucleotides not matched to a gene: 9. The length of the CDR3 is 16 residues. The germline CDR1 and CDR2 sequences are GTSNPN and SVGIG (reference sequence). The CDR3 region has the DNA TGTGCCTGGAACTTGGGACTAGCGGGGGCGAGGGAGACCCAGTACTTC. As protein: CAWNLGLAGARETQYF.

There are many counts of this clonotype. This rearrangement joins TRBV28 to TRBJ2-2; D possibly corresponds to TRBD2 (6 bases). Trimming shortened V by 3 bases and J by 13 bases, and 12 bases separated the two germline ends. In germline, CDR1 is MDHEN, CDR2 SYDVKM. CDR3 length: 12 residues. CDR3 region: CASSLAGLGLFF. DNA for the CDR3: TGTGCCAGCAGTTTGGCGGGGCTTGGGCTGTTTTTT.

This clonotype has a handful of counts. This chain uses TRBV28 with TRBJ1-2, with a tentative D call TRBD1 (6 bases). V gave up 1 base and J gave up 8 bases, with 11 bases separating them. CDR1 MDHEN and CDR2 SYDVKM come from the germline V gene. The CDR3 spans 13 residues. In nucleotides, the CDR3 is TGTGCCAGCAGTTTATCGGGGGCTGCCGGCTACACCTTC. It specifies CASSLSGAAGYTF.

This clonotype has ten or more counts. The gene calls are TRBV28 and TRBJ1-6, with D possibly matching TRBD1 (6 bases). The germline V gene encodes CDR1 MDHEN and CDR2 SYDVKM. The CDR3 covers 15 residues. V was trimmed by 5 bases and J by 9 bases, leaving 17 bases between them. The CDR3 nucleotides read TGTGCCAGCAGTGGGCGCCAGGGGCTAAGTTCACCCCTCCACTTT. It translates to CASSGRQGLSSPLHF.

This clonotype was detected ten times or more. The chain carries TRBV27 and TRBJ1-1; 11 bases are shared with TRBD1. The junction had 10 bases not matched to a gene; V was cut back by 5 bases and J by 8 bases. Per the germline V gene, CDR1 is MNHEY and CDR2 is SMNVEV (reference sequence). The CDR3 covers 15 residues. Written as DNA, the CDR3 is TGTGCCAGCAGTAGAGGGACAGGGGGTGGGGGAGAAGCTTTCTTT. Its translation is CASSRGTGGGGEAFF.

This clonotype appeared many times. The genes are TRBV20-1 and TRBJ1-1; D may be TRBD1 (5 bases). The V end lost 7 bases, the J end lost 4 bases, and 13 bases lay between the germline ends. Germline CDR1 reads DFQATT; CDR2 reads SNEGSKA (reference sequence). This CDR3 has 12 amino acids. CDR3 loop: CSVPTGITEAFF. The DNA for the CDR3 is TGCAGTGTACCAACAGGAATCACTGAAGCTTTCTTT.

Many counts were recorded for this clonotype. This chain links TRBV6-1 with TRBJ2-2; D is unclear. The V gene lost 4 bases and the J gene lost 7 bases, with 4 bases spanning the gap. Germline V gene lookup returns CDR1 MNHNS and CDR2 SASEGT. The CDR3 has 11 amino acids. The CDR3 region is CASSGGGELFF. CDR3 DNA: TGTGCCAGCAGTGGAGGCGGGGAGCTGTTTTTT.